This T cell receptor (beta chain) was found in a study of CD8+CD57+ T cells in acquired aplastic anemia. For the study at large: Roughly 3 ug was the average amount of DNA from sorted CD4+ and CD8+ cells. Study-wide points: Around 30 sequences, all CD8+ CDR3, were shared between patients and controls.

Profiling that covered TCR beta VDJ and CDR3 relied on genomic DNA as its template. TCRdb independently ran MiXCR on the reads; one entry per CDR3 protein. The repertoire consists of about 160,000 distinct CDR3 sequences, with less than 50% occurring once and the leading ten covering roughly 30%. Whoever was chosen for sequencing had shown CD8+CD57+ cell expansion by flow cytometry. At blood sampling, none of the patients had yet received therapy. About this clonotype: Its antigen remains unknown.

The trim removed 5 bases at V and 5 bases at J, leaving 9 bases unmatched. Looked up from germline, CDR1 is SGHKS and CDR2 is YYEKEE (reference sequence). The CDR3 consists of 15 residues. The sample was sorted CD4+, CD8+, or CD8+CD57+ T cells (not recorded which) from PBMCs. This sequence was found in a human donor with aplastic anemia. The rearrangement joins TRBV5-5 to TRBJ2-5, with 10 bases lining up with TRBD1. The CDR3 DNA reads TGTGCCAGCAGTCAGAAGACAGGGGGCACGGAGACCCAGTACTTC. Protein sequence: CASSQKTGGTETQYF.